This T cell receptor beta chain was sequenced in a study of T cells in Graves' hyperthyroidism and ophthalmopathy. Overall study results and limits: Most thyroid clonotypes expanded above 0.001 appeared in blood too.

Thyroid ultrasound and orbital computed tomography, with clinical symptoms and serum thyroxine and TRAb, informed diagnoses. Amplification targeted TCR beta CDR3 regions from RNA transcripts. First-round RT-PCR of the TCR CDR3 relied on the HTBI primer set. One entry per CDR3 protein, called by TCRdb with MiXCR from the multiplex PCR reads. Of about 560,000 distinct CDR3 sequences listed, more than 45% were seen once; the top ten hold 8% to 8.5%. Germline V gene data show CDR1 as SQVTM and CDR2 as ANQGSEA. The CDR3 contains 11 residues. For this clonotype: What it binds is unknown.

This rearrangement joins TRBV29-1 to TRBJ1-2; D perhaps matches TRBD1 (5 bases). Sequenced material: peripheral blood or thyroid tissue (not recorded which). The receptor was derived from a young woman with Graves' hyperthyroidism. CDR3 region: CSRHGGYGYTF. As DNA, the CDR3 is TGCAGTCGGCACGGGGGCTATGGCTACACCTTC.